This TCR beta chain was identified during a study of neurological immune-mediated disorders (dated by TCRdb to between 2019 and 2020). Background on the whole study: Using UMI-based sequencing, the study compared peripheral blood TCR-beta repertoires from patients with HTLV-I-associated myelopathy (HAM/TSP), patients with multiple sclerosis, and healthy controls. Longitudinal samples, technical triplicates and paired sorted CD4+ and CD8+ T-cell subsets, alongside PBMC samples, were included among the 106 TCR-beta libraries. The cohort comprised roughly 65 subjects: 14 HAM/TSP patients, approximately 34 multiple sclerosis patients and 20 healthy controls.

Compared with the rest of its sample, this clonotype is medium-sized (0.01 to 0.1%). Its antigen is unknown. Base qualities are missing; no much larger clone stands one base away. Overall results and qualifications from the work: The highest TCR clonal expansion was observed in HAM/TSP patients, whereas the lowest was observed in MS patients, even when compared with healthy controls. Across subjects, expanded clones never shared an identical CDR3 amino acid sequence, which suggests that the TCR-beta repertoires in every group were private.

CDR1 is given as SGHRS and CDR2 as YFSETQ, both from the germline V gene. Including cysteine and phenylalanine, the CDR3 has 15 amino acids. Just CDR3 DNA is preserved here, 45 bases in frame from base 1. V loses 0 bases of germline sequence and J loses 0 bases, and the interval between the two ends is 8 bases. Sorted-subset TCR libraries were prepared from some 940,000 sorted CD4+ or CD8+ T cells. PBMCs were separated from peripheral blood using Ficoll-Hypaque density gradient centrifugation and then cryopreserved in liquid nitrogen. Paired sorted CD4+ and CD8+ subsets came from healthy controls, HAM/TSP patients and MS patients. cDNA was synthesized by template-switch 5'RACE using a primer carrying a 10-nucleotide random unique molecular identifier by which each TCR transcript was tagged. Every sequencing run yielded over 160 million TCR-beta sequences covering 15-18 subjects. Total RNA was extracted with the RNeasy kit. TCR-beta VDJ regions were amplified with primers for the TCR constant region and the 5'RACE anchor, using the KAPA Real-time Library Amplification kit. A first PCR added sample indexes and Illumina adaptors, after which a second PCR increased the library yield. After Ampure bead purification, the roughly 650 bp TCR product was size-selected on a 2% E-gel SizeSelection system. Library quality was checked on a Bioanalyzer, concentration was measured with Qubit, and libraries were quantified with the Kapa Library Quantification kit before pooling. An Illumina HiSeq 2500 sequenced the libraries paired-end 2 x 150 bp. To increase sequence diversity, about 23-32% phiX was spiked into each library pool. The original methods were these. Quality-filtered reads were processed with the UMI-based MiGEC pipeline, which removed over 75% of raw TCR sequences during error correction. IMGT germline references were used for aligning VDJ genes, and each clonotype was defined as a unique CDR3 amino acid sequence together with its V-J genes. Clonal expansion, Shannon diversity, and CDR3 relatedness (CalcPairwiseDistances, ClusterSamples) were evaluated with VDJtools, and phylogenetic trees were built with CLCbio workbench. Expanded clones were defined as having at least 8 unique UMIs, based on coefficient-of-variation modelling across technical triplicates. TCRdb handled the public reads itself, with Q25 trimming in fastp and clone calling in MiXCR, and kept productive beta chains. Every entry covers one CDR3 protein and lists the most common genes and DNA from its rows. The V and J calls follow TCRdb's processing rather than the paper's. The sample contains 30,000 to 45,000 distinct CDR3 sequences, around a tenth of them found a single time. The top ten clones comprise 3% to 4.5% of the sample.

This TCR was recovered from a woman between 25 and 40 years old with HTLV-1-associated myelopathy (HAM/TSP). The chain couples TRBV5-1 to TRBJ2-3; the D gene cannot be named for sure. The sequenced material came from CD4+ T cells from blood. This receptor carries the CDR3 CASSLGQVSTDTQYF. The base sequence is TGCGCCAGCAGCTTGGGGCAGGTTAGCACAGATACGCAGTATTTT. With the portions outside the CDR3 filled from the reference TRBV5-1 and TRBJ2-3 genes, the complete variable region becomes KAGVTQTPRYLIKTRGQQVTLSCSPISGHRSVSWYQQTPGQGLQFLFEYFSETQRNKGNFPGRFSGRQFSNSRSEMNVSTLELGDSALYLCASSLGQVSTDTQYFGPGTRLTVL.